This T cell receptor (beta chain) was sequenced during a study of shared clonotypes between healthy human individuals (dated by TCRdb to 2020 to 2021). For the wider study: The cohort comprised two women and a few men aged 18 to 49 years. For each donor, three plates each were used for CD4 naive and CD4 memory, two plates were used for CD8 naive, and one plate was used for CD8 memory. Each donor's leukapheresis produced roughly between roughly 0.85 and 9.5 billion PBMCs. Different laboratories and diverse techniques were used to prepare libraries and sequence TCR repertoires, to increase sequencing depth and limit assay-specific biases. Blood TCR repertoires of about five healthy adults were deeply sequenced to estimate repertoire size and the extent of clonotype sharing between individuals. Study-wide conclusions, independent of this receptor: Clonotypes shared by all four sorted-subset donors showed higher generation probabilities than non-shared clonotypes. Incomplete sequencing was indicated by rarefaction of sorted-subset datasets, despite the large sequencing depth. Naive subsets generally had larger estimated clonotype richness than memory subsets. Pairwise subsampling indicated that sequencing depth was expected to affect the degree of clonotype sharing among donors. Sampling was limited to blood, and TCR repertoires in tissue likely differ from TCR repertoires in blood. Because the study included a small number of donors, the genetic and exposure-history diversity represented was limited. Sharing across several donors was observed for 4.5% to 6.5% of naive CD4, around 3.5% of naive CD8, about 2.3% of memory CD4, and roughly 0.4% of memory CD8 clonotypes.

Healthy HIV-negative adults with no recently reported acute infections or vaccinations were included as donors. Only Caucasian adults living in Nashville, Tennessee, USA were represented among the donors. CD4+ T cells were enriched by magnetic negative selection, after which naive cells were positively selected on CD45RA and the negative fraction was taken as the memory subset. Blood was collected by leukapheresis, and PBMCs were isolated by Ficoll-Histopaque density gradient centrifugation and then cryopreserved in liquid nitrogen vapor phase. Analytical flow cytometry was used to check the purity and quantity of each magnetically sorted T cell population. From each sorted fraction, genomic DNA was isolated and quantified by UV absorbance on a Nanodrop 2000c. As to this clone: Its antigen remains undetermined. The sample holds no much larger clone one base away, and base qualities are not on file.

From cysteine to phenylalanine, the CDR3 is 16 amino acids long. The entry retains the CDR3 DNA only, 48 bases that are in frame from base 1. V gives up 5 bases and J gives up 4 bases, and the segment between their germline ends measures 17 bases. The germline V gene (reference sequence) sets CDR1 to LNHDA and CDR2 to SQIVND. Using the deep immunoSEQ assay, multiplex PCR amplified TCR CDR3 regions from genomic DNA. For each cell subset, the extracted genomic DNA was distributed evenly across all wells of several immunoSEQ 96-well plates, and each plate served as one replicate. For sorted subsets, about 0.2 ug genomic DNA, equal to tens of thousands of T cell genomes, was loaded into each replicate PCR. Purified libraries were quantified with a Qubit 3.0 fluorometer, sized on a Bioanalyzer 2100, and re-quantified with the KAPA Library Quantification kit. A separate single-read 150-cycle Illumina NextSeq 550 flow cell was used to sequence each immunoSEQ 96-well plate. The authors' pipeline ran thus. The immunoSEQ output contained only junctional sequences without quality scores, so filtering could not match that applied to full-length reads. To assign V/J genes and CDR3, sequences were annotated using PyIR, a Python wrapper for IgBLAST v1.9, with IMGT germline references. Reads were removed for weak V/J assignments (E-value above 1e-6), missing CDR3, stop codons, out-of-frame junctions, or ambiguous translated residues. A V3J clonotype was defined by an identical inferred V gene, J gene, and CDR3 amino acid sequence. Percentage overlap between repertoires was calculated by dividing the number of shared unique clonotypes by the size of the smaller repertoire. Repertoire richness was assessed with RTK rarefaction, the Chao1 estimator, and Recon v2.1 estimates of unobserved clonotypes. For all TCRbeta clonotypes obtained by the gDNA method from a handful of donors, generation probabilities were computed with OLGA. TCRdb obtained this table from immuneACCESS and retained in-frame rearrangements with V and J assigned. These tables miss some clones; where compared with another copy, unresolved V genes account for less than half of the shortfall, and the remainder is unexplained. From that table come the V and J calls and clone size; the DNA was used to work out D and trimming. This sample is represented by millions of clones; over 90% of them were singletons. The ten largest account for about 0.39% of the sample.

The receptor's source is a young man in good health. Some clones in this sample may be carry-over from other donors' samples. Sample: naive CD4+ T cells from PBMCs. The cell subset or site label, read with the paper, signifies: CD45RA+ positively selected. Here the chain combines TRBV19 and TRBJ2-2, with TRBD2 as a weak D call on 6 bases. The DNA sequence is given as TGTGCCAGTAGTGTACAACCGGGAGAGGGCACCGGGGAGCTGTTTTTT. Its product reads: CASSVQPGEGTGELFF.